Reported below is one T cell receptor beta chain. The V gene end was trimmed by 5 bases and the J gene end by 7 bases; junction bases not matched to a gene: 9. The germline V gene encodes CDR1 SGHAT and CDR2 FQDESV (reference sequence). The CDR3 is 14 amino acids. The table came from immunoSEQ multiplex PCR; TCRdb's copy has only in-frame clones and leaves some out. The sample carries about 68,000 clones, more than 85% recorded once. The source of the sample is a study of blood T cell repertoires in COVID-19. Enrolment of Seattle patients took place during active infection, and they were followed longitudinally.

The TCR was taken from a man aged 35 to 55 with COVID-19, enrolled during active disease. This rearrangement joins TRBV11-1 to TRBJ1-2, with 8 bases that match TRBD1. Sequenced sample: peripheral blood. The CDR3 DNA sequence: TGTGCCAGCAGCCCGTGGACAGGGCCCGGTGGCTACACCTTC. This codes for CASSPWTGPGGYTF. Full variable domain (remainder filled in from reference TRBV11-1 and TRBJ1-2): EAEVAQSPRYKITEKSQAVAFWCDPISGHATLYWYRQILGQGPELLVQFQDESVVDDSQLPKDRFSAERLKGVDSTLKIQPAELGDSAMYLCASSPWTGPGGYTFGSGTRLTVV.